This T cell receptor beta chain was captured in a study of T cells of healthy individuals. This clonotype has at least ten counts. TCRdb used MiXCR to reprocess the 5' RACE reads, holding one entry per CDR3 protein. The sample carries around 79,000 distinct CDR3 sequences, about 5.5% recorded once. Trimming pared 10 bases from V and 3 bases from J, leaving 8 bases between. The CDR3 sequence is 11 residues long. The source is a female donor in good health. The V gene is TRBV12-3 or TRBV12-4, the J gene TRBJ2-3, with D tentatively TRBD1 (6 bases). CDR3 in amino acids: CATQGTDTQYF. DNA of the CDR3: TGTGCCACCCAGGGGACAGATACGCAGTATTTT.